This TCR beta chain was profiled in a study of T cells in Graves' hyperthyroidism and ophthalmopathy (dated by TCRdb to the late 2010s). About the study as a whole: Peripheral blood was sampled at the time of initial diagnosis, prior to any treatment. A discovery cohort of roughly 100 patients, about 40 with Graves' ophthalmopathy and more than 55 with stable Graves' hyperthyroidism, was used to find distinguishing TCR V-J signatures. Prospective prediction of ophthalmopathy was tested in an independent validation cohort consisting of 18 hyperthyroidism patients and approximately 16 patients who later progressed to ophthalmopathy. For training and testing, the 100 or so patients in the discovery cohort were randomly divided in a 7:3 ratio. Thyroid tissue and blood T-cell repertoires from six Graves' hyperthyroidism patients were also compared in the study. Once sampling was done, hyperthyroidism patients were given methimazole at a starting dose of 30 mg daily, whereas ophthalmopathy patients were given high-dose intravenous methylprednisolone. The paper reports TCR Vbeta CDR3 sequencing of approximately 140 peripheral blood samples: some 44 ophthalmopathy, roughly 74 hyperthyroidism and around 17 progressor patients.

The germline V end is reduced by 0 bases and the J end by 4 bases; junction bases left unmatched: 5. Inclusive of the bounding cysteine and phenylalanine, the CDR3 is 14 residues long. Only the CDR3 portion is preserved as DNA: 42 bases, with reading frame beginning at the first base. The germline V gene (reference sequence) specifies DFQATT as CDR1 and SNEGSKA as CDR2. Notes on this clonotype: What antigen it recognizes has not been identified. The sample holds no much larger clone one base away, and base qualities are not on file.

The study at large found these results: A 13 V-J signature model separated ophthalmopathy from stable hyperthyroidism, with approximately 87% sensitivity and 81.08% specificity in cross-validation and 80%/75% in testing. No statistical method was used to fix the sample size in advance, and group allocation was not hidden from the investigators. Most expanded thyroid clonotypes (frequency above 0.001) were also found in blood, which suggests that blood repertoires may mirror thyroid immune responses. In validation, the model predicted progression to ophthalmopathy with around 71% sensitivity and approximately 72% specificity, a median of about 6.7 months before onset.

The TCR beta CDR3 regions were amplified from RNA transcripts. A first-round RT-PCR of the TCR CDR3 used the HTBI primer set with the Qiagen OneStep RT-PCR kit. Libraries were constructed in a second round of multiplex PCR, after which size selection and purification were performed. Libraries were sequenced paired-end with 100 bp reads on an Illumina HiSeq2000. In the source study's methods: SOAPnuke was used to process the raw data, throwing out any read that contained adapters or uncalled bases, had a mean Phred below 15, or lacked an exact constant-primer or identifier match. COPE v1.2.5 was used to merge the high-quality paired reads, and each unique nucleotide sequence was defined as a clonotype. MiTCR v1.1 was used to align the clonotypes against IMGT TRBV, TRBD and TRBJ reference segments. Only V-J combinations with frequency above 0.0001, covering about 99% of repertoires, were analysed. The TCS score was defined as the ratio of F50 (clonal expansion) to E x V (chaos), calculated using BLOSUM62-based TCRdist between CDR3 peptides within each V-J. Welch's t-statistics and random forest reduced roughly 530 V-J features to 10 to 15, which were used in a naive Bayes classifier (R e1071). The raw public reads went through TCRdb reprocessing: fastp at Q25, MiXCR clone calling, in-frame beta chains kept. Each record represents a unique CDR3 protein, reported with the most common genes and DNA among its rows. TCRdb assigned the V and J calls; the authors' analysis was not used. Counted in this sample were about 420,000 distinct CDR3 sequences; approximately 14% of them appeared once. The top ten clones comprise 7.7% of the sample.

A patient counted as having stable Graves' hyperthyroidism if no progression to ophthalmopathy occurred over 18 months of follow-up. The hyperthyroidism patients were between 18 and 65 years old and newly diagnosed, with a disease duration of less than 2 months. Any patient with an uncontrolled infection, another autoimmune disease, pregnancy or lactation was excluded. Diagnoses relied on clinical symptoms, serum thyroxine and TRAb, thyroid ultrasound and orbital computed tomography. PBMCs were separated from over 9 ml of fresh peripheral blood using Ficoll-Paque density gradient centrifugation. Trizol reagent was used to extract total RNA, and RNA quality was then checked on an Agilent 2100 Bioanalyzer.

This clonotype originated in a woman between 18 and 29 years old with Graves' hyperthyroidism. The sequenced material came from blood. The chain is encoded by TRBV20-1 joined to TRBJ2-5; 7 central nucleotides agree with TRBD1. The DNA sequence is given as TGCAGTGCTAGAGATAGACAGGGTGTAGAGACCCAGTACTTC. Its amino acids are CSARDRQGVETQYF.